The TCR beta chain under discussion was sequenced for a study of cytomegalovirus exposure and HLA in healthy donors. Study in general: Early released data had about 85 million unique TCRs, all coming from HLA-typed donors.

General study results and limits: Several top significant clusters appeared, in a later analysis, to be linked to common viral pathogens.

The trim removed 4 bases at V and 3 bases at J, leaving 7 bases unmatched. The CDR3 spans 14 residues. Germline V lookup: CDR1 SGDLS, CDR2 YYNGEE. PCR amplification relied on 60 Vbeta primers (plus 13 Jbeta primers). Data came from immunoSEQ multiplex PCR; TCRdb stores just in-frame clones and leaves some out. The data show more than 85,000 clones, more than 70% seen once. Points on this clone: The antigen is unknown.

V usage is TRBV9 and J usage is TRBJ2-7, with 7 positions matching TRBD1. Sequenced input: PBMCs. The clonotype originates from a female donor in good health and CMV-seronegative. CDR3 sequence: CASSTQTGFYEQYF. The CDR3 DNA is TGTGCCAGCAGCACGCAGACAGGGTTCTACGAGCAGTACTTC.